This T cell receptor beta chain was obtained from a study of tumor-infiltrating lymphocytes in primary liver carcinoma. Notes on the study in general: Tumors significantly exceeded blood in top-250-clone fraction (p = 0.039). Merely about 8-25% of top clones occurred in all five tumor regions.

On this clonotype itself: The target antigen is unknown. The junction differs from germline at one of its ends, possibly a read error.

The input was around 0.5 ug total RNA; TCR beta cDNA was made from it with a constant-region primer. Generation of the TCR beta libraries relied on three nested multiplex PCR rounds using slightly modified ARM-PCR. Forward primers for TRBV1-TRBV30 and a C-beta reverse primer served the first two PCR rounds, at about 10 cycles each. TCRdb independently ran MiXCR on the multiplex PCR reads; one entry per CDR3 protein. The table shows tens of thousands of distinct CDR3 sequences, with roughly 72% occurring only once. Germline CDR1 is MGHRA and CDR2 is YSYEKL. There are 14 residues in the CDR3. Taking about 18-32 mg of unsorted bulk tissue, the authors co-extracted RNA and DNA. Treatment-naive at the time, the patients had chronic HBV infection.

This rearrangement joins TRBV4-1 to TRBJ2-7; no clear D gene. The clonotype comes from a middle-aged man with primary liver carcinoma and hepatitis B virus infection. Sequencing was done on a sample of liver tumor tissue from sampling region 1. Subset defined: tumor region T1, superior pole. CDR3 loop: CDSSQASNSYDQYF. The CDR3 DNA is TGCGACAGCAGCCAAGCATCAAACTCCTACGATCAGTACTTC.